This T cell receptor beta chain was retrieved from a study of T cell clusters in autoimmune cytopenias. Overall study results and limits: A dominant lymphoma-associated repertoire apparently masked the cluster-lack signature in secondary cytopenia versus chronic lymphocytic leukemia.

This clonotype is deemed medium-sized (0.01 to 0.1%) by its frequency. Its antigen remains unknown. TRB was amplified by touch-down multiplex PCR, primer pools A and B combined. TCRdb reworked the multiplex PCR reads into one entry per CDR3 protein, no DNA. Here the sample table reports approximately 8,200 distinct CDR3 sequences. Each sample's input was 250 ng genomic DNA, some 40,000 genome equivalents. Germline CDR1 SQVTM, CDR2 ANQGSEA. CDR3 length: 16 residues. The sequenced material came from peripheral blood. The rearrangement uses TRBV29-1 and TRBJ1-2; no DNA is available, so the TRBD1 call from TCRdb remains unchecked. The TCR comes from a human donor with an autoimmune cytopenia or autoimmune hepatitis (not recorded which). This CDR3 is CSVLGGSSGEIRGYTF.